What follows are 16 T cell receptor beta chains derived from one specimen sequenced in a study of cytomegalovirus exposure and HLA in healthy donors. With 60 Vbeta and 13 Jbeta primers, the PCR was carried out. The method was immunoSEQ multiplex PCR; TCRdb's version includes in-frame clones alone and lacks a portion of them. The sample consists of around 200,000 clones, about 75% of them appearing once. The specimen was PBMCs. These TCRs come from a male donor in good health and CMV-seronegative.

J is TRBJ2-5 and V is TRBV5-1, with TRBD1 identical over 11 bases. The ends lost 7 bases at V and 11 bases at J; junction bases unmatched: 10. The CDR3 covers 13 residues. In germline, CDR1 is SGHRS, CDR2 YFSETQ. The DNA of the CDR3 is TGCGCCAGCGCCCGGGACAGGGGGTTAGAGCAGTACTTC. This gives the protein CASARDRGLEQYF.

This sequence joins TRBV5-1 and TRBJ2-3; TRBD2 matches at 8 bases. V trimming: 0 bases; J trimming: 4 bases; junction bases outside the gene matches: 1. CDR1 SGHRS and CDR2 YFSETQ come from the germline V gene. This CDR3 is 14 amino acids long. CDR3 sequence reads: CASSLVGGADTQYF. The CDR3 DNA reads TGCGCCAGCAGCTTGGTCGGGGGGGCAGATACGCAGTATTTT.

This clone was counted only a few times. The chain links TRBV7-3 to TRBJ1-1, with D possibly being TRBD1 (6 bases). The germline V and J ends were trimmed by 8 bases and 4 bases, with 20 bases remaining between them. Germline CDR1 is SGHTA and CDR2 is FQGTGA. The CDR3 covers 15 residues. The CDR3 DNA sequence: TGTGCCAGCGGCCTAAAGGCAGGGGCCGGCACTGAAGCTTTCTTT. This gives the protein CASGLKAGAGTEAFF. Combining the CDR3 with reference TRBV7-3 and TRBJ1-1 gives the whole variable domain GAGVSQTPSNKVTEKGKYVELRCDPISGHTALYWYRQSLGQGPEFLIYFQGTGAADDSGLPNDRFFAVRPEGSVSTLKIQRTERGDSAVYLCASGLKAGAGTEAFFGQGTRLTVV.

The J gene is TRBJ1-2, the V gene TRBV25-1; D is possibly TRBD1 (5 bases). The ends were cut back, 8 bases at V and 8 bases at J, with 15 bases in the middle. CDR1 is MGHDK, CDR2 SYGVNS, per germline. There are 12 residues in the CDR3. This CDR3 reads CASSGGVGGYTF. CDR3 sequence (DNA): TGTGCCAGCTCTGGGGGGGTTGGGGGCTACACCTTC.

This clone showed up just once. The chain has TRBV9 and TRBJ2-2; no clear D gene. CDR3 length: 15 amino acids. Trimming removed 4 bases from V and 0 bases from J, with 10 bases in between. CDR1 is SGDLS, CDR2 YYNGEE, per germline. The CDR3 bases are TGTGCCAGCAGCCCGGTGGCGGCGAACACCGGGGAGCTGTTTTTT. Translation gives CASSPVAANTGELFF.

The CDR3 loop is CASRKRVSGNTIYF. DNA for the CDR3: TGTGCCAGCAGAAAACGGGTCTCTGGAAACACCATATATTTT. The chain uses TRBV6-6 and TRBJ1-3, with D hard to call. Germline V gene data show CDR1 as MNHNY and CDR2 as SVGAGI (reference sequence). CDR3 length equals 14 residues. V was clipped by 6 bases and J by 0 bases, with 9 bases between them.

The chain recombines TRBV5-1 with TRBJ1-1; 10 nucleotides agree with TRBD1. CDR3 length: 16 residues. Germline V lookup: CDR1 SGHRS, CDR2 YFSETQ. V lost 3 bases, J lost 0 bases, and 5 bases stayed unmatched. CDR3 sequence reads: CASSSGTGVMNTEAFF. In DNA form, the CDR3 reads TGCGCCAGCAGCTCCGGGACAGGGGTTATGAACACTGAAGCTTTCTTT.

V is TRBV9 and J is TRBJ2-7; D might be TRBD2 (6 bases). The CDR3 runs to 12 residues. Per the germline V gene, CDR1 is SGDLS and CDR2 is YYNGEE. Trimming took off 4 bases at V and 7 bases at J, with 12 bases between the two ends. CDR3 residues: CASSPPAGEQYF. DNA of the CDR3: TGTGCCAGCAGCCCTCCCGCGGGGGAGCAGTACTTC.

The rearrangement uses TRBV5-6 and TRBJ2-3, with D possibly TRBD2 on 6 matching bases. Germline lookup yields CDR1 SGHDT and CDR2 YYEEEE. The CDR3 is made up of 15 amino acids. Trimming shortened V by 2 bases and J by 0 bases, and 10 bases separated the two germline ends. CDR3 bases: TGTGCCAGCAGCTTACGGGGGACTAGCACAGATACGCAGTATTTT. Amino acids: CASSLRGTSTDTQYF.

This clone was counted a single time. CDR3 protein: CASSKTGDTEAFF. As DNA, the CDR3 is TGTGCCAGCAGCAAAACAGGGGACACTGAAGCTTTCTTT. The chain joins TRBV21-1 to TRBJ1-1; the D call TRBD1 from the table was never checked on the DNA. TRBV21-1 is a pseudogene. This CDR3 region has 13 residues.

V is TRBV9 and J is TRBJ1-1, with a weak D call TRBD1 (5 bases). CDR1 is SGDLS and CDR2 is YYNGEE in the germline V gene. V shed 4 bases and J shed 7 bases, with 17 bases lying between them. This CDR3 spans 14 amino acids. Written as DNA, the CDR3 is TGTGCCAGCAGCCCTCGACAGCCCGGAATTGAAGCTTTCTTT. It specifies CASSPRQPGIEAFF.

Comments on this clone: At one boundary the junction diverges from the germline segment, which might be a read error. V is TRBV7-9 and J is TRBJ1-1; D gene ambiguous. Looked up from germline, CDR1 is SEHNR and CDR2 is FQNEAQ (reference sequence). This CDR3 comprises 14 residues. The CDR3 nucleotides are TGTTCCAGCAGCTCCCGAGGGATGAACACTGAAGCTTTCTTT. This gives the protein CSSSSRGMNTEAFF.

The chain recombines TRBV7-9 with TRBJ2-1; 9 bases are shared with TRBD2. Germline V gene data show CDR1 as SEHNR and CDR2 as FQNEAQ (reference sequence). The CDR3 runs 17 residues. The trim removed 5 bases at V and 7 bases at J, leaving 15 bases unmatched. The chain's CDR3 is CASSQRGVLRSLNEQFF. DNA of the CDR3: TGTGCCAGCAGCCAGCGGGGGGTCCTACGGAGTTTGAATGAGCAGTTCTTC.

The V call is TRBV9, the J call TRBJ2-2; the match to TRBD2 covers 8 bases. Germline trimming cut 3 bases from V and 6 bases from J; bases unmatched to any gene: 1. This CDR3 region has 13 residues. Germline values: CDR1 SGDLS, CDR2 YYNGEE. CDR3 amino acids: CASSGTSSGELFF. The CDR3 region has the DNA TGTGCCAGCAGCGGGACTAGCTCCGGGGAGCTGTTTTTT.

The table lists this clone with a count of one. The chain links TRBV6-4 to TRBJ2-1; possibly TRBD2 for D (5 bases). CDR1 is MRHNA and CDR2 is SNTAGT in the germline V gene. Trimming pared 3 bases from V and 5 bases from J, leaving 8 bases between. This CDR3 is built from 13 residues. The CDR3 here is CASSERAHNEQFF. The CDR3 coding sequence is TGTGCCAGCAGTGAGAGGGCCCACAATGAGCAGTTCTTC.

This clone was detected only once. The V and J genes are TRBV25-1 and TRBJ2-3; D is possibly TRBD1 (5 bases). Trimming cost V 1 base and J 2 bases, with 10 bases left between them. This CDR3 has 15 residues. Germline loops: CDR1 MGHDK, CDR2 SYGVNS. The CDR3 region is CASSEWGGTTDTQYF. The CDR3 DNA reads as TGTGCCAGCAGTGAATGGGGCGGAACCACAGATACGCAGTATTTT.